Given below is one TCR beta chain in context. Its cognate antigen has yet to be identified. No quality values exist for individual bases; no much larger clone is one base distant. The collaborating institutions used their own protocols to collect whole blood in K2EDTA tubes. For TCRbeta analysis, collaborators shipped samples in one of three forms: frozen whole blood, isolated PBMCs, or DNA extracted from either of those sample types. TCRbeta CDR3 regions were amplified from genomic DNA by means of the immunoSEQ Assay, a bias-controlled multiplex PCR. As for the original processing: The number of nucleated cells in each sample was estimated from the amplification of reference gene primers within the assay. To quantify the absolute abundance of each unique TCRbeta CDR3 rearrangement, sequence reads were collapsed and filtered. Productive Simpson clonality was computed per sample as the square root of Simpson's diversity index over productive rearrangements. What TCRdb holds here is the immuneACCESS table cut down to in-frame rearrangements. Part of the clones is not present; checked against another copy, under half of the missing clones reflect an unresolved V gene, and the others are unexplained. The D gene and trimming were derived from the DNA, and the V and J assignments and clone size from that table. This sample gives some 120,000 clones in total; about 89% of them show up just once. Around 3.4% of the sample is in the top ten clones.

The data originate from a study of blood T cell repertoires in COVID-19 (dated by TCRdb to 2020 to 2022). Background for the entire study: Samples from collaborators originated in the United States, Italy and Spain and spanned both the acute and convalescent phases of COVID-19. The dataset comprised deeply sampled blood TCRbeta repertoires from subjects exposed to, actively infected with, or recovered from COVID-19. Sample metadata almost always included a de-identified subject ID, COVID-19 status, age in years and sex. The material from the prospective study consisted of cDNA or gDNA derived from T cells, B-cell-depleted T cells, or PBMCs. Samples came from the ongoing ImmuneRACE study (first 160 participants) plus 1,254 subjects from 6 global collaborators. The repertoires were made available in a free public database intended to serve as a resource for research on the immune response to SARS-CoV-2. Where HLA class I and class II types were available, the types were taken from metadata supplied by the sample provider, not from assay-based typing.

What the authors observed across the whole study: The quantity of clinical and demographic metadata differed by source and by participant and was supplied without curation.

The CDR3 sequence holds 14 residues, the cysteine and phenylalanine included. Kept here is only the CDR3 DNA, which spans 42 bases and is read in frame from base 1. CDR1 and CDR2 are read off the germline V gene as KGHDR and SFDVKD. Germline trimming: 9 bases from V, 4 bases from J; junction bases outside gene matches: 10. The chain uses TRBV24-1 and TRBJ1-1; 7 central bases correspond to TRBD1. The sample was peripheral blood. The receptor comes from a woman aged 55-69 years with acute or convalescent COVID-19. The CDR3 here reads CATRAGGDGTEAFF. The DNA is TGTGCCACCCGGGCAGGGGGTGATGGCACTGAAGCTTTCTTT.